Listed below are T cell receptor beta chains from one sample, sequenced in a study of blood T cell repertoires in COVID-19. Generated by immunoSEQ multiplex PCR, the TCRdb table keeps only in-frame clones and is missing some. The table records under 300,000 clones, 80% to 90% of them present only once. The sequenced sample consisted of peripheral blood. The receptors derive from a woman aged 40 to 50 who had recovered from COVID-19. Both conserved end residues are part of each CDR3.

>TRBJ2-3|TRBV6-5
CASSYARLSTDTQYF
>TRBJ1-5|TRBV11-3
CASSLVGQGWDSNQPQHF
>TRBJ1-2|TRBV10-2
CASKRGQGPYSYTF
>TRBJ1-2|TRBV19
CASRTPRGDYGYTF
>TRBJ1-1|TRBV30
CATSRGRNTEAFF
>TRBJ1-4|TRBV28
CASSLDRGLGNEKLFF
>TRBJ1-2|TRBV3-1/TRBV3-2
CASSQGQGHGYTF
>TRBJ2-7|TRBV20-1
CSASLGQGYEQYF
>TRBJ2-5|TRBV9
CASSPKGQGLQETQYF
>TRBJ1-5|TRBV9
CASSVDRGAPYSNQPQHF
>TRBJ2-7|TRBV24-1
CATSDPEGDRGGEQYF
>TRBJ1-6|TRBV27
CASSLSGGAMGSPLHF
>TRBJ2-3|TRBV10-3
CAISDLAGSTDTQYF
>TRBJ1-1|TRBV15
CATSRGQGNTEAFF
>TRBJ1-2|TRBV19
CASTKGQGLYGYTF